One sample yielded the 18 T cell receptor beta chains listed below, sequenced in a study of blood T cell repertoires in COVID-19. Data came from immunoSEQ multiplex PCR; TCRdb stores just in-frame clones and leaves some out. The data hold tens of thousands of clones, with 80% to 85% observed a single time. The sequenced material came from peripheral blood. These receptors were obtained from a human donor in a cohort sampled during active COVID-19.

This clone was counted a few times. This chain uses TRBV19 with TRBJ2-2; 9 nucleotides match TRBD2. Per germline, CDR1 LNHDA and CDR2 SQIVND (reference sequence). This CDR3 has 14 residues. V lost 7 bases, J lost 6 bases, and 6 bases stayed unmatched. The CDR3 nucleotides read TGTGCCAGTAAGCTAGCGGGGTTTTCCGGGGAGCTGTTTTTT. Translation gives CASKLAGFSGELFF. Looking up the rest from reference TRBV19 and TRBJ2-2 gives the full variable domain: DGGITQSPKYLFRKEGQNVTLSCEQNLNHDAMYWYRQDPGQGLRLIYYSQIVNDFQKGDIAEGYSVSREKKESFPLTVTSAQKNPTAFYLCASKLAGFSGELFFGEGSRLTVL.

The rearrangement joins TRBV2 to TRBJ2-1; 8 nucleotides match TRBD2. Looked up from germline, CDR1 is SNHLY and CDR2 is FYNNEI. This CDR3 has 13 amino acids. Trimming removed 9 bases from V and 4 bases from J; junction bases left unmatched: 5. CDR3 residues: CASGTSEYNEQFF. As DNA, the CDR3 is TGTGCCAGTGGGACTAGTGAATACAATGAGCAGTTCTTC.

This clone was counted a few times. CDR3 sequence: CASSEAGTSAEAFF. The CDR3 DNA is TGTGCCAGCAGTGAAGCAGGGACATCCGCTGAAGCTTTCTTT. The rearrangement links TRBV2 to TRBJ1-1; perhaps TRBD1 as D (6 bases). V dropped 0 bases and J dropped 6 bases, with 11 bases sitting between them. The CDR3 runs 14 residues. Germline V gene data show CDR1 as SNHLY and CDR2 as FYNNEI.

The V and J genes are TRBV4-2 and TRBJ2-3; TRBD2 agrees at 10 bases. This CDR3 has 16 amino acids. Trimming at V came to 3 bases and at J to 2 bases, leaving 5 bases not matched to a gene. CDR1 and CDR2 (germline): LGHNA, YNFKEQ. Here the CDR3 reads CASSHVSGGNTDTQYF. Here the CDR3 DNA reads TGTGCCAGCAGCCACGTTAGCGGGGGGAACACAGATACGCAGTATTTT.

The chain joins TRBV5-4 to TRBJ2-7; 7 bases are a match to TRBD1. Germline V gene lookup returns CDR1 SGHNT and CDR2 YYREEE (reference sequence). CDR3 length: 13 amino acids. V lost 2 bases, J lost 4 bases, and 3 bases stayed unmatched. CDR3 amino acids: CASSFEQGYEQYF. The CDR3 region has the DNA TGTGCCAGCAGCTTCGAACAGGGGTACGAGCAGTACTTC.

This clone was observed once. The chain is built from TRBV18 and TRBJ2-7; 9 nucleotides agree with TRBD1. The CDR3 is 14 residues long. CDR1 is KGHSH and CDR2 is LQKENI in the germline V gene. V lost 6 bases and J lost 4; bases outside the gene matches: 7. This chain's CDR3 is CASSPGQGSYEQYF. CDR3 in DNA: TGTGCCAGCTCCCCGGGACAGGGTTCATACGAGCAGTACTTC.

This chain links TRBV10-3 with TRBJ2-7, with D possibly being TRBD1 (6 bases). Germline lookup yields CDR1 ENHRY and CDR2 SYGVKD. The V end lost 8 bases, the J end lost 6 bases, and 14 bases lay between the germline ends. The length of the CDR3 is 12 residues. The CDR3: CAIGQGLSEQYF. The CDR3, as DNA: TGTGCCATCGGGCAGGGGCTCTCCGAGCAGTACTTC.

The chain joins TRBV6-6 to TRBJ1-2; D remains ambiguous. Germline V gives CDR1 MNHNY, CDR2 SVGAGI (reference sequence). CDR3 length equals 12 residues. V gave up 6 bases and J gave up 4 bases, with 9 bases separating them. The CDR3 DNA follows: TGTGCCAGCAGCGGGAGGACCTATGGCTACACCTTC. Protein product: CASSGRTYGYTF.

The chain combines TRBV6-6 with TRBJ1-5; tentatively, D is TRBD1 (6 bases). The CDR3 totals 15 residues. CDR1 MNHNY and CDR2 SVGAGI come from the germline V gene (reference sequence). Deletions cut 6 bases from V and 4 bases from J, with 16 bases between. The CDR3 is CASRPDRLSNQPQHF. The CDR3 coding sequence is TGTGCCAGCAGGCCTGACAGGTTGTCGAATCAGCCCCAGCATTTT.

For the CDR3, the DNA is TGTGCCAGCAGTAACGCAGGGGATTATGGCTACACCTTC. This translates into CASSNAGDYGYTF. The chain combines TRBV12-3 or TRBV12-4 with TRBJ1-2; a possible D gene is TRBD1 (6 bases). This CDR3 contains 13 residues. V gave up 5 bases and J gave up 5 bases, with 12 bases separating them.

The chain recombines TRBV5-1 with TRBJ2-5, with 9 bases identical to TRBD1. The germline V gene encodes CDR1 SGHRS and CDR2 YFSETQ. The CDR3 consists of 16 residues. V trimming: 4 bases; J trimming: 4 bases; junction bases outside the gene matches: 11. The CDR3 loop is CASSPGGTGLGETQYF. The CDR3 DNA is TGCGCCAGCAGCCCGGGCGGGACAGGGCTTGGAGAGACCCAGTACTTC.

The chain has TRBV29-1 and TRBJ1-1; D unresolved. The CDR3 spans 14 residues. Germline CDR1 SQVTM, CDR2 ANQGSEA. V lost 7 bases and J 4 bases, leaving 19 bases between the germline ends. The CDR3 here is CSGIGPGSPTEAFF. In DNA form, the CDR3 reads TGCAGCGGCATAGGACCGGGGAGTCCCACTGAAGCTTTCTTT.

The gene calls are TRBV16 and TRBJ1-5; D gene uncertain. CDR1 is KGHSY and CDR2 is FQNENV in the germline V gene. This CDR3 has 14 residues. Trimming cost V 4 bases and J 3 bases, with 10 bases left between them. DNA of the CDR3: TGTGCCAGCAGCCTCGGGGATCCCAATCAGCCCCAGCATTTT. It encodes CASSLGDPNQPQHF.

A few counts support this clone. The chain combines TRBV7-9 with TRBJ2-3; no clear D gene. The CDR3 is made up of 14 amino acids. V lost 6 bases to trimming and J lost 5 bases, with 15 bases between them. The germline V gene has CDR1 SEHNR and CDR2 FQNEAQ (reference sequence). The CDR3 bases are TGTGCCAGCAGTCCTCGAGACATGGAAGATACGCAGTATTTT. The encoded protein is CASSPRDMEDTQYF.

J is TRBJ2-5 and V is TRBV5-4; 7 positions match TRBD1. Germline assignment: CDR1 SGHNT and CDR2 YYREEE (reference sequence). The CDR3 is 14 residues long. Trimming cost V 4 bases and J 2 bases; bases outside gene matches: 5. The DNA for the CDR3 is TGTGCCAGCAGCCCACCGGGACAGCAAGAGACCCAGTACTTC. Translation gives CASSPPGQQETQYF.

This sequence joins TRBV9 and TRBJ2-5; a possible D gene is TRBD1 (6 bases). Germline CDR1 reads SGDLS; CDR2 reads YYNGEE. Trimming cost V 4 bases and J 3 bases, with 16 bases left between them. CDR3 length: 15 amino acids. The CDR3: CASSPTPGQEETQYF. The CDR3 region has the DNA TGTGCCAGCAGCCCTACACCGGGACAAGAAGAGACCCAGTACTTC.

This clone was recorded at least ten times. This chain's CDR3 is CAISPGQGTTRDTQYF. In DNA form, the CDR3 reads TGTGCCATCAGTCCGGGACAGGGAACAACCAGGGATACGCAGTATTTT. V usage is TRBV10-3 and J usage is TRBJ2-3; 9 nucleotides line up with TRBD1. Germline CDR1 is ENHRY and CDR2 is SYGVKD. The CDR3 length is 16 residues. Unmatched junction bases numbered 12, after V lost 5 bases and J lost 6 bases.

This sequence joins TRBV5-5 and TRBJ1-2, with TRBD1 matching over 12 bases. CDR3 length: 17 amino acids. Germline trimming cut 4 bases from V and 1 base from J; bases unmatched to any gene: 8. Germline V lookup: CDR1 SGHKS, CDR2 YYEKEE (reference sequence). This CDR3 reads CASSPRGTGGRNYGYTF. CDR3 sequence (DNA): TGTGCCAGCAGCCCGCGGGGGACAGGGGGCCGTAACTATGGCTACACCTTC.